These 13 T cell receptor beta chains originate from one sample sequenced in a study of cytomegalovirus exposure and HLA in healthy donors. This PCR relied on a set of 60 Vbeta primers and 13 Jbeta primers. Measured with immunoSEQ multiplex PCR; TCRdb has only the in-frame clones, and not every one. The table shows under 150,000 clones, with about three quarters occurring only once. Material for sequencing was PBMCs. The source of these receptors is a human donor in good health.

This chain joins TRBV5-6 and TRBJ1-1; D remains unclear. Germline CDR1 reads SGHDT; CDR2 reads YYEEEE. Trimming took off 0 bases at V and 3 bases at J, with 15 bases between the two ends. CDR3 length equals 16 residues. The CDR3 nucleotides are TGTGCCAGCAGCTTGGCCGGGGTCTCCGGGGACACTGAAGCTTTCTTT. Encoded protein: CASSLAGVSGDTEAFF.

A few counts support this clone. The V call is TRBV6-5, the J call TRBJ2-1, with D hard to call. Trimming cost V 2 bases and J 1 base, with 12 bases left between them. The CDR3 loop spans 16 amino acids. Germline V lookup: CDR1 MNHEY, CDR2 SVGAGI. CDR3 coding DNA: TGTGCCAGCAGTTACCATTCAAGGAGTTCCTACAATGAGCAGTTCTTC. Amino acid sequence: CASSYHSRSSYNEQFF.

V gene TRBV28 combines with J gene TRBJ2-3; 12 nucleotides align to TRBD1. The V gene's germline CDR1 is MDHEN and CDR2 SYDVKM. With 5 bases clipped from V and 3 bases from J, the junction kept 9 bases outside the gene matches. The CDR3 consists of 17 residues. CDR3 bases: TGTGCCAGCAGTCCATTTAGGGGACAGGGGGCGACAGATACGCAGTATTTT. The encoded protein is CASSPFRGQGATDTQYF. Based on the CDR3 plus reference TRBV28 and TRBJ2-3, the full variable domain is DVKVTQSSRYLVKRTGEKVFLECVQDMDHENMFWYRQDPGLGLRLIYFSYDVKMKEKGDIPEGYSVSREKKERFSLILESASTNQTSMYLCASSPFRGQGATDTQYFGPGTRLTVL.

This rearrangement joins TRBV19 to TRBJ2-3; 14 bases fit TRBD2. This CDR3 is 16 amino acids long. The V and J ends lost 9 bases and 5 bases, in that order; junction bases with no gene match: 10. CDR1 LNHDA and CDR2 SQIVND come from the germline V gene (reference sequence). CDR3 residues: CASTMTSGGAGDTQYF. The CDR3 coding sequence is TGTGCCAGCACAATGACTAGCGGGGGGGCCGGAGATACGCAGTATTTT.

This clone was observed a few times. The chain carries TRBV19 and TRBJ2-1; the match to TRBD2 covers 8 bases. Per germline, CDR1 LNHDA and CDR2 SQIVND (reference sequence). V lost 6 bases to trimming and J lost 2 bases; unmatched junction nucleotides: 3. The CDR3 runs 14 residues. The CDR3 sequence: CASSYSGAYNEQFF. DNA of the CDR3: TGTGCCAGTAGCTATAGCGGGGCCTACAATGAGCAGTTCTTC.

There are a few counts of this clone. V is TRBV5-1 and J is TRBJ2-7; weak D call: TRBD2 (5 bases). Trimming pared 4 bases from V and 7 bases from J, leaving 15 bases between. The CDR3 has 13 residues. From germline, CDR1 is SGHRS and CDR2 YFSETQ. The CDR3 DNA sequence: TGCGCCAGCAGCGTCGGGCGGGTGGTGGAGCAGTACTTC. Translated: CASSVGRVVEQYF.

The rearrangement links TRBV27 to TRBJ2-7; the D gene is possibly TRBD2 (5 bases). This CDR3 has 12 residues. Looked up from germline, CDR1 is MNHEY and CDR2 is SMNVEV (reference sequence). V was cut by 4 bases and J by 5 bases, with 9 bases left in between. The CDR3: CASSSTRDEQYF. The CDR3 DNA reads TGTGCCAGCAGTTCAACGCGGGACGAGCAGTACTTC.

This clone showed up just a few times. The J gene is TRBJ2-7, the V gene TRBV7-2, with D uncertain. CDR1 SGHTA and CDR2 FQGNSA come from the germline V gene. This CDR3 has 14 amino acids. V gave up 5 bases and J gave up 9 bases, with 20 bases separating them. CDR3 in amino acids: CASSHSQDTFPQYF. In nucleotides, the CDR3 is TGTGCCAGCAGCCACTCCCAGGATACCTTCCCGCAGTACTTC.

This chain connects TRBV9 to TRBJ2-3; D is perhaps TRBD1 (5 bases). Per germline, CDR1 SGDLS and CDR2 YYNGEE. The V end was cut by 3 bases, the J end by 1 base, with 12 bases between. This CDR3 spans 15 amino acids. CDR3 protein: CASSAREIGTDTQYF. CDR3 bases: TGTGCCAGCAGCGCCAGGGAAATTGGCACAGATACGCAGTATTTT.

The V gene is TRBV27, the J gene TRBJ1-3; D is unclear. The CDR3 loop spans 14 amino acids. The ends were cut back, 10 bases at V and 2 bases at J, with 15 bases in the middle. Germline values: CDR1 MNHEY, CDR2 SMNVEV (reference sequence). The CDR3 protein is CANSRPVPGNTIYF. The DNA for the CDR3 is TGTGCCAACAGCCGTCCGGTCCCTGGAAACACCATATATTTT.

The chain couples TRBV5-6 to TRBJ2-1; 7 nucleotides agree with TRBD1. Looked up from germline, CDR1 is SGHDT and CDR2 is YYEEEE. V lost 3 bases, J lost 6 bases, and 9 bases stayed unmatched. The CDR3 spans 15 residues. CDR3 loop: CASSYQTGLFNEQFF. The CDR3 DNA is TGTGCCAGCAGCTATCAGACAGGGCTCTTCAATGAGCAGTTCTTC. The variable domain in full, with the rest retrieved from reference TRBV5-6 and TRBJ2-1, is DAGVTQSPTHLIKTRGQQVTLRCSPKSGHDTVSWYQQALGQGPQFIFQYYEEEERQRGNFPDRFSGHQFPNYSSELNVNALLLGDSALYLCASSYQTGLFNEQFFGPGTRLTVL.

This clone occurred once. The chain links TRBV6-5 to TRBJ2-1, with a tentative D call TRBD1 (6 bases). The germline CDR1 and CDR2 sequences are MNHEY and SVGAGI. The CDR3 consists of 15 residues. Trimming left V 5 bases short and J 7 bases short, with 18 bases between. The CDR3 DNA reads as TGTGCCAGCAGTACGGGGATACAGGGTGCTAATGAGCAGTTCTTC. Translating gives CASSTGIQGANEQFF.

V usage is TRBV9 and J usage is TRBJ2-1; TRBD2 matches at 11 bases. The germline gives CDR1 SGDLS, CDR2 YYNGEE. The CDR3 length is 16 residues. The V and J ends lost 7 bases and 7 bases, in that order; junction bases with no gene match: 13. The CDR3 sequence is CASSRGVAGGLNEQFF. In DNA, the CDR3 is TGTGCCAGCTCACGGGGGGTAGCGGGGGGGCTAAATGAGCAGTTCTTC.